These 17 T cell receptor beta chains originate from one sample sequenced in a study of chemoradiotherapy in HPV16-positive cancers (dated by TCRdb to between 2020 and 2023). Library preparation used the immunoSEQ multiplex PCR assay. TCRdb obtained this table from immuneACCESS and retained in-frame rearrangements with V and J assigned. These tables miss some clones; where compared with another copy, unresolved V genes account for less than half of the shortfall, and the remainder is unexplained. In this sample the table shows about 68,000 clones, approximately 91% of which occur a single time. The top ten constitute 4% to 4.5% of the sample. The sample was blood, taken from a patient who underwent chemoradiotherapy. The receptors were sampled from a human donor with HPV-associated anogenital cancer.

V is TRBV2 and J is TRBJ2-7; the match to TRBD2 covers 11 bases. J gave up 7 bases and V 3 bases, and 5 bases lay outside the gene matches. The CDR3 is made up of 14 amino acids. From germline, CDR1 is SNHLY and CDR2 FYNNEI. CDR3 protein: CASSDSGGAGEQYF. The CDR3 DNA reads as TGTGCCAGCAGTGATAGCGGGGGGGCGGGTGAGCAGTACTTC.

The chain combines TRBV19 with TRBJ1-4; 7 nucleotides align to TRBD1. V lost 4 bases, J lost 9 bases, and 5 bases stayed unmatched. Germline-derived CDR1 and CDR2 are LNHDA and SQIVND (reference sequence). The CDR3 is 13 residues long. The CDR3 DNA reads TGTGCCAGTAGTACGACAGGGCCGCAAAAACTGTTTTTT. Translating it yields CASSTTGPQKLFF.

The chain has TRBV28 and TRBJ2-7, with D perhaps matching TRBD2 (7 bases). The germline CDR1 and CDR2 sequences are MDHEN and SYDVKM. V lost 1 base, J lost 2 bases, and 12 bases lay in between. This CDR3 comprises 15 residues. Written as DNA, the CDR3 is TGTGCCAGCAGTTTATCGGGGGGCTTGGCCTACGAGCAGTACTTC. Translating it yields CASSLSGGLAYEQYF.

This chain uses TRBV30 with TRBJ1-4; D uncertain. V was trimmed by 1 base and J by 8 bases, leaving 8 bases between them. The CDR3 length is 12 residues. Per germline, CDR1 GTSNPN and CDR2 SVGIG (reference sequence). CDR3 loop: CAWSGLTEKLFF. CDR3 DNA sequence: TGTGCCTGGAGTGGGCTGACGGAAAAACTGTTTTTT. Full variable domain (missing parts from reference TRBV30 and TRBJ1-4): SQTIHQWPATLVQPVGSPLSLECTVEGTSNPNLYWYRQAAGRGLQLLFYSVGIGQISSEVPQNLSASRPQDRQFILSSKKLLLSDSGFYLCAWSGLTEKLFFGSGTQLSVL.

The chain employs TRBV6-6 and TRBJ2-7; D perhaps matches TRBD1 (5 bases). The V gene's germline CDR1 is MNHNY and CDR2 SVGAGI (reference sequence). This CDR3 spans 16 amino acids. The germline V and J ends were trimmed by 2 bases and 0 bases, with 14 bases remaining between them. CDR3 DNA: TGTGCCAGCAGTTACGAGGACAATCTGAGCTCCTACGAGCAGTACTTC. It codes for CASSYEDNLSSYEQYF.

The sample holds a few counts of this clone. This chain links TRBV19 with TRBJ2-2; TRBD2 aligns across 10 bases. This CDR3 contains 15 residues. Trimming at V came to 5 bases and at J to 4 bases, leaving 4 bases not matched to a gene. CDR1 is LNHDA, CDR2 SQIVND, per germline (reference sequence). CDR3 DNA sequence: TGTGCCAGTAGTGGTAGCGGGAGGCGCACCGGGGAGCTGTTTTTT. It codes for CASSGSGRRTGELFF.

The chain combines TRBV27 with TRBJ2-2, with no clear D. V lost 1 base and J lost 6, with 3 bases in between. The CDR3 totals 12 residues. The V gene's germline CDR1 is MNHEY and CDR2 SMNVEV (reference sequence). This CDR3 reads CASSLFAGELFF. The CDR3, as DNA: TGTGCCAGCAGTTTATTCGCCGGGGAGCTGTTTTTT.

This chain connects TRBV15 to TRBJ2-7, with a weak D call TRBD2 (6 bases). The CDR3 length is 13 residues. V was pared by 11 bases and J by 4 bases, with 18 bases between. Germline loops: CDR1 LNHNV, CDR2 YYDKDF (reference sequence). The CDR3 here is CASSPGLGYEQYF. Written as DNA, the CDR3 is TGTGCCTCGTCCCCGGGACTGGGGTACGAGCAGTACTTC.

The rearrangement joins TRBV2 to TRBJ2-5; 7 bases line up with TRBD1. The end of the DNA aligns better with TRBJ2-7, so the J call may be wrong. Germline CDR1 SNHLY, CDR2 FYNNEI. The CDR3 spans 12 residues. CDR3 residues: CASRDSAYEQYF. CDR3 nucleotides: TGTGCCAGCCGGGACAGCGCCTACGAGCAGTACTTC.

The rearrangement uses TRBV2 and TRBJ2-3; weak D call: TRBD1 (6 bases). With 6 bases removed from V and 6 bases from J, the gap between germline ends came to 19 bases. CDR1 and CDR2 (germline): SNHLY, FYNNEI. This CDR3 is 15 amino acids long. This CDR3 is CASRPGTIKLDTQYF. In DNA form, the CDR3 reads TGTGCCAGCAGGCCCGGGACAATTAAGTTGGATACGCAGTATTTT.

This chain links TRBV18 with TRBJ1-1; TRBD1 matches 8 bases. J was trimmed by 1 base and V by 1 base; bases with no gene match: 5. The germline CDR1 and CDR2 sequences are KGHSH and LQKENI. The CDR3 runs 16 residues. CDR3 nucleotides: TGTGCCAGCTCACCACAGGCAGGGGGCAGGAACACTGAAGCTTTCTTT. It codes for CASSPQAGGRNTEAFF. The whole variable domain, filled in from reference TRBV18 and TRBJ1-1, reads NAGVMQNPRHLVRRRGQEARLRCSPMKGHSHVYWYRQLPEEGLKFMVYLQKENIIDESGMPKERFSAEFPKEGPSILRIQQVVRGDSAAYFCASSPQAGGRNTEAFFGQGTRLTVV.

The V and J genes are TRBV15 and TRBJ1-1, with TRBD1 identical over 8 bases. This CDR3 spans 16 amino acids. CDR1 is LNHNV, CDR2 YYDKDF, per germline (reference sequence). Trimming removed 5 bases from V and 0 bases from J; junction bases left unmatched: 8. Here the CDR3 DNA reads TGTGCCACCAGCGAGACAGGGGTTGATTTGAACACTGAAGCTTTCTTT. Its translation: CATSETGVDLNTEAFF.

The chain carries TRBV5-1 and TRBJ1-2, with a weak D call TRBD1 (6 bases). In germline, CDR1 is SGHRS, CDR2 YFSETQ. The length of the CDR3 is 16 residues. Trimming shortened V by 0 bases and J by 2 bases, and 14 bases separated the two germline ends. This CDR3 reads CASSLATGMGNYGYTF. The CDR3 DNA is TGCGCCAGCAGCTTGGCTACAGGGATGGGGAACTATGGCTACACCTTC.

This chain uses TRBV9 with TRBJ2-5; 10 positions match TRBD1. Matching the DNA end better, TRBJ2-7 makes the J call doubtful. The germline V gene has CDR1 SGDLS and CDR2 YYNGEE. This CDR3 spans 15 amino acids. The CDR3 loop reads CASSVTGQGFSEQYF. CDR3 DNA sequence: TGTGCCAGCAGCGTAACGGGACAGGGGTTCTCCGAGCAGTACTTC.

This clone was detected a few times. V is TRBV5-1 and J is TRBJ2-7, with D perhaps assigned TRBD1 or TRBD2 (5 bases each). The V gene lost 6 bases and the J gene lost 6 bases, with 16 bases spanning the gap. The CDR3 contains 13 residues. Per germline, CDR1 SGHRS and CDR2 YFSETQ. The CDR3 protein is CASTPTFGGEQYF. The CDR3 coding sequence is TGCGCCAGCACACCCACCTTTGGGGGCGAGCAGTACTTC.

For the CDR3, the DNA is TGTGCCAGTAGTATAGATTTGGATTCTGGCTACACCTTC. As protein: CASSIDLDSGYTF. The chain carries TRBV19 and TRBJ1-2; D gene unclear. The CDR3 is made up of 13 amino acids. V was cut by 0 bases and J by 7 bases, with 9 bases left in between. CDR1 is LNHDA, CDR2 SQIVND, per germline (reference sequence).

CDR3 loop: CASSLTPESNQPQHF. CDR3 DNA: TGTGCCAGCAGCTTGACACCAGAGAGCAATCAGCCCCAGCATTTT. V usage is TRBV5-4 and J usage is TRBJ1-5; unclear D gene. The CDR3 is made up of 15 amino acids. V was clipped by 1 base and J by 1 base, with 9 bases between them. The germline gives CDR1 SGHNT, CDR2 YYREEE (reference sequence).